This T cell receptor (beta chain) was sequenced in a study of blood T cell repertoires in COVID-19. Original analysis: Counts of nucleated cells, estimated from reference gene primer amplification, were obtained. Generated by immunoSEQ multiplex PCR, the TCRdb table keeps only in-frame clones and is missing some. The V and J calls and clone size come from that table; D and trimming were worked out from the DNA. The sample lists about 130,000 clones, 90% seen once, with around 4.6% in the top ten. This CDR3 is built from 12 residues. From germline, CDR1 is MGHRA and CDR2 YSYEKL. The V end was cut by 0 bases, the J end by 8 bases, with 7 bases between.

The TCR comes from a man aged 55 to 70 with COVID-19, enrolled during active disease. The chain uses TRBV4-1 and TRBJ1-2; no definite D call. Sequencing was carried out using peripheral blood. The CDR3 is CASSQDTVGYTF. CDR3 in DNA: TGCGCCAGCAGCCAAGACACTGTGGGCTACACCTTC.